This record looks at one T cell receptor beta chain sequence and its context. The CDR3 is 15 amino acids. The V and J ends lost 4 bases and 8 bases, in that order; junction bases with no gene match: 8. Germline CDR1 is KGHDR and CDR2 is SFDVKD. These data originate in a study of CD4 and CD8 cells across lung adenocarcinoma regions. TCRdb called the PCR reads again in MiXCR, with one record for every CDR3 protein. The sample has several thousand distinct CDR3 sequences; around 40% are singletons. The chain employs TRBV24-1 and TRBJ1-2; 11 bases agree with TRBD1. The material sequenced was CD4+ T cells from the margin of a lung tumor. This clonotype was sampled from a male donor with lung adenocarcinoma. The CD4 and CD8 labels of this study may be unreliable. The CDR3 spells CATSEPGQGVDGYTF. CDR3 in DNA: TGTGCCACCAGTGAACCGGGACAGGGGGTAGACGGCTACACCTTC.